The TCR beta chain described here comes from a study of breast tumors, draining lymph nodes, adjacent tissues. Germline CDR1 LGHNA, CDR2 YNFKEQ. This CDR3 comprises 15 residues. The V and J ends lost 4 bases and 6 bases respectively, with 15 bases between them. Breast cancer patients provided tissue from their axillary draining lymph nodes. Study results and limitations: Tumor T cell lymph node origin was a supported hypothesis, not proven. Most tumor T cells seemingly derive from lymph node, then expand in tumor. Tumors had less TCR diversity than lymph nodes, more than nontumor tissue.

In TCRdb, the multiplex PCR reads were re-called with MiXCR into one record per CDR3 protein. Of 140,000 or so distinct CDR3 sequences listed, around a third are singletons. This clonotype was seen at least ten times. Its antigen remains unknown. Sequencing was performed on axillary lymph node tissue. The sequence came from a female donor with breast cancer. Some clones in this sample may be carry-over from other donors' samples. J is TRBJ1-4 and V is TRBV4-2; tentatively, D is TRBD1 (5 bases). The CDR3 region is CASSPTGPSYEKLFF. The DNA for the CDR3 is TGTGCCAGCAGCCCCACGGGACCGAGCTATGAAAAACTGTTTTTT.